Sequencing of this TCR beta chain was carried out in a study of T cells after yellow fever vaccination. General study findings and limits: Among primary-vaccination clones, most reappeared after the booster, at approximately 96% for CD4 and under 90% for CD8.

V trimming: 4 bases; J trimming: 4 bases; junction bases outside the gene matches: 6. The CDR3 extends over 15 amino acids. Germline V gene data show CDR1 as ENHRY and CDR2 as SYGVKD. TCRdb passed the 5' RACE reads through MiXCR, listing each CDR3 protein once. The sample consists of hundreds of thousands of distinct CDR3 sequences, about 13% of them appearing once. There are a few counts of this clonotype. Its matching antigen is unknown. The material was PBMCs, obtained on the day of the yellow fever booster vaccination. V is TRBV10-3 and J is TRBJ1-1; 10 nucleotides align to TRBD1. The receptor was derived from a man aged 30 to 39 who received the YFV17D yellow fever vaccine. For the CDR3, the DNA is TGTGCCATCAGTGTGGACAGGGGGGCAACCACTGAAGCTTTCTTT. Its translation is CAISVDRGATTEAFF.